The clone carrying this TCR beta chain was observed at least ten times. This sample stems from a study of T-cell reconstitution after alpha-beta-depleted transplantation in children. Unique molecular identifiers were built into the TCRbeta library. TCRdb re-analysed the PCR reads in MiXCR, keeping a single row per CDR3 protein. The table shows approximately 250,000 distinct CDR3 sequences, with approximately 9.9% occurring only once. Germline CDR1 is DFQATT and CDR2 is SNEGSKA (reference sequence). The ends were cut back, 0 bases at V and 3 bases at J, with 12 bases in the middle. CDR3 length equals 14 residues.

The input for sequencing was PBMCs from the stem cell graft donor, taken from the stem cell graft. The chain carries TRBV20-1 and TRBJ2-7; D is tentatively TRBD1 or TRBD2 (6 bases each). The receptor was derived from a human donor who donated a stem cell graft to a child with SCID. Here the CDR3 DNA reads TGCAGTGCTAGAGATCTGGGGGGCCTCTACGAGCAGTACTTC. Translated, it gives CSARDLGGLYEQYF.